This T cell receptor (beta chain) came from a study of graft-versus-host responses after intestinal transplantation. At the level of the study: Anti-thymocyte globulin induction was given to all recipients, followed by tacrolimus and steroids for around three years. Findings and caveats of the study: The authors found GvH clones in recipient marrow, some appearing first in ileum or blood. Early post-transplant HvG declines showed an association with peak circulating GvH clone levels. Allografts of patients with graft-donor T cell macrochimerism showed high graft-versus-host to host-versus-graft clone ratios.

Generated by immunoSEQ multiplex PCR, the TCRdb table keeps only in-frame clones and is missing some. Altogether around 99,000 clones are present, approximately 86% being singletons, with the ten largest covering 0.71%. As for this clone: Its antigen is as yet unknown.

Germline V gene lookup returns CDR1 SEHNR and CDR2 FQNEAQ (reference sequence). CDR3 length: 13 amino acids. V was cut by 5 bases and J by 1 base, with 7 bases left in between. The genes are TRBV7-9 and TRBJ2-3; a possible D gene is TRBD1 (5 bases). This sample comprised unstimulated CD4+ T cells sorted from spleen or lymph node cells, obtained before transplant. The clonotype comes from a human donor who was the organ donor for an intestinal transplant. The CDR3 DNA is TGTGCCAGCAGCAAGACAGGCACAGATACGCAGTATTTT. Translating gives CASSKTGTDTQYF.